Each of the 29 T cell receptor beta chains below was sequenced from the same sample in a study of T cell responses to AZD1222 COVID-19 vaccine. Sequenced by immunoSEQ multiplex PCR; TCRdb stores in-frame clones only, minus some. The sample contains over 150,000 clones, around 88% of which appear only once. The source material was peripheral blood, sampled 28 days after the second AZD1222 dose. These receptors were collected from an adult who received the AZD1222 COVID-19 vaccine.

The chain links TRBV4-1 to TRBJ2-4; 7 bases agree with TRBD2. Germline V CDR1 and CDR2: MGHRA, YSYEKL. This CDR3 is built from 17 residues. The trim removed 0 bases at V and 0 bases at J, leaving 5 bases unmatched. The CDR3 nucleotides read TGCGCCAGCAGCCAAGATCTAGCGGAACTAGCCAAAAACATTCAGTACTTC. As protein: CASSQDLAELAKNIQYF.

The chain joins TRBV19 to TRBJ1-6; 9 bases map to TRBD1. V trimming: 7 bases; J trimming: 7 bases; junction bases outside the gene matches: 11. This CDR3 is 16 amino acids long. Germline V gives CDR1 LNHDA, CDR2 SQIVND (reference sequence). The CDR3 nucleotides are TGTGCCAGTACCGTGGGACAGGGTATGGCCAATTCACCCCTCCACTTT. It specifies CASTVGQGMANSPLHF.

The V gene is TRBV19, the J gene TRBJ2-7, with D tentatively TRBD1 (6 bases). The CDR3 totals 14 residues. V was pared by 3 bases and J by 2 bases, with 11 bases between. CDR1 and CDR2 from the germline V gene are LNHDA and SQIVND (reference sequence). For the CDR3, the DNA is TGTGCCAGTAGTATTCATGACAGGCCCTACGAGCAGTACTTC. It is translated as CASSIHDRPYEQYF.

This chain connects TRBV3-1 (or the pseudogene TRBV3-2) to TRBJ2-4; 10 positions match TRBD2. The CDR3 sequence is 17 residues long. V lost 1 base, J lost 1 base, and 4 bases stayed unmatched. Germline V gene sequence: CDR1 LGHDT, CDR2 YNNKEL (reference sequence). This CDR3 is CASSQGPSGGAKNIQYF. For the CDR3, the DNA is TGTGCCAGCAGCCAAGGTCCTAGCGGGGGTGCCAAAAACATTCAGTACTTC.

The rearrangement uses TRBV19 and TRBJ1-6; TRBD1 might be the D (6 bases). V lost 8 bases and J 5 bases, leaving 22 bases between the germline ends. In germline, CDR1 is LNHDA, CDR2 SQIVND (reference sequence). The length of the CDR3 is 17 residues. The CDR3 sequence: CASHPGDTNWNNSPLHF. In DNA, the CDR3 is TGTGCCAGTCATCCCGGGGACACGAACTGGAATAATTCACCCCTCCACTTT.

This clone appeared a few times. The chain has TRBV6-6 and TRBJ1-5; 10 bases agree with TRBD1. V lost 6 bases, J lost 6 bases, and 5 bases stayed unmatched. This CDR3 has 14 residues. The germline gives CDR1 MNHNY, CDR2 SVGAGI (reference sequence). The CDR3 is CASSRDRGRQPQHF. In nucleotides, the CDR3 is TGTGCCAGCAGCAGGGACAGGGGCCGTCAGCCCCAGCATTTT.

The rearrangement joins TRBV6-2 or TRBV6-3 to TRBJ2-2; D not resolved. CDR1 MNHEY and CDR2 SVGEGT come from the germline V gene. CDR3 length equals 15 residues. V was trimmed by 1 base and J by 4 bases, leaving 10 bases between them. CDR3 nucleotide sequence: TGTGCCAGCAGTTACTGGATGAGTGGCACCGGGGAGCTGTTTTTT. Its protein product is CASSYWMSGTGELFF.

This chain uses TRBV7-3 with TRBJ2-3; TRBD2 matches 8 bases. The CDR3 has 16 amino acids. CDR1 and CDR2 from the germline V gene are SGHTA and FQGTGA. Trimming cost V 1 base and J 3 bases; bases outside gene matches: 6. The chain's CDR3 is CASSLMAGGMTDTQYF. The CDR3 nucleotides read TGTGCCAGCAGCTTAATGGCGGGGGGAATGACAGATACGCAGTATTTT.

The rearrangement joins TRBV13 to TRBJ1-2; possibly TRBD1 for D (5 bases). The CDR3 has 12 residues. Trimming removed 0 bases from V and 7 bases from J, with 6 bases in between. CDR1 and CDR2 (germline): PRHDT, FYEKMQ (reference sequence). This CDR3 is CASSLGGVGYTF. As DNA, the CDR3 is TGTGCCAGCAGCTTAGGAGGGGTTGGCTACACCTTC.

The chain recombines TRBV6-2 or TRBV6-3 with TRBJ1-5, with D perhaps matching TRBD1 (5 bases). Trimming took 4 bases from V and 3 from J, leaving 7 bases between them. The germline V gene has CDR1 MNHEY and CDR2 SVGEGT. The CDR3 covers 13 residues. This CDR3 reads CASSFRDNQPQHF. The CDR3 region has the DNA TGTGCCAGCAGTTTCAGGGACAATCAGCCCCAGCATTTT.

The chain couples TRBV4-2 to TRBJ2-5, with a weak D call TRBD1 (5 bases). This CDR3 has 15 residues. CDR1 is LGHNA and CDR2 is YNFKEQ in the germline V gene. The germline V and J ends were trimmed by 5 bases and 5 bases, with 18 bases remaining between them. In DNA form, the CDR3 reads TGTGCCAGCAGCACCCGACGGGTTCCAGGGGAGACCCAGTACTTC. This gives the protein CASSTRRVPGETQYF.

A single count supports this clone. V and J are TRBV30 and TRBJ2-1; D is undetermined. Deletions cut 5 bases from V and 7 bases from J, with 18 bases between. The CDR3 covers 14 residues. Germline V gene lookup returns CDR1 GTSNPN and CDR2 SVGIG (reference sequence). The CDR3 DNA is TGTGCCTGGGGACGGGCTTTAGTCACTAATGAGCAGTTCTTC. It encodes CAWGRALVTNEQFF.

CDR3 amino acids: CASSNLDRDNEQFF. CDR3 DNA sequence: TGTGCCAGTAGTAACCTGGACAGGGATAATGAGCAGTTCTTC. The chain links TRBV19 to TRBJ2-1; 8 bases align to TRBD1. CDR1 is LNHDA and CDR2 is SQIVND in the germline V gene (reference sequence). The CDR3 extends over 14 amino acids. J gave up 7 bases and V 4 bases, and 6 bases lay outside the gene matches.

CDR3 in amino acids: CASTNPRDRGQSEQYF. CDR3 bases: TGCGCCAGCACAAACCCCCGGGACAGGGGGCAAAGCGAGCAGTACTTC. The genes are TRBV5-1 and TRBJ2-7; 12 bases are a match to TRBD1. The germline gives CDR1 SGHRS, CDR2 YFSETQ. Unmatched junction bases numbered 13, after V lost 6 bases and J lost 6 bases. The CDR3 runs to 16 residues.

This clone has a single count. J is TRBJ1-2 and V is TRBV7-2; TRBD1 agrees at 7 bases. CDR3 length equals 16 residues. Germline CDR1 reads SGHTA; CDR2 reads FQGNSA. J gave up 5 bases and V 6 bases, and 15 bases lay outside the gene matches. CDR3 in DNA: TGTGCCAGCAGATCCCCGGGAAGGGACAGAGAGTATGGCTACACCTTC. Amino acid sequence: CASRSPGRDREYGYTF.

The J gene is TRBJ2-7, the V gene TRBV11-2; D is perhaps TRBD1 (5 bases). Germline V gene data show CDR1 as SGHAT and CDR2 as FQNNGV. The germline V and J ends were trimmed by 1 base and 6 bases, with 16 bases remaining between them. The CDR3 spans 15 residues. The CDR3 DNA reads TGTGCCAGCAGCTTAGTTTCAGGACAAACTGGCGAGCAGTACTTC. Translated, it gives CASSLVSGQTGEQYF.

As DNA, the CDR3 is TGTGCCAGCAGCTTAGGTTCGCGGGGGGCAACTAATGAAAAACTGTTTTTT. Its translation: CASSLGSRGATNEKLFF. The V gene is TRBV7-6, the J gene TRBJ1-4, with a tentative D call TRBD1 (5 bases). The CDR3 is made up of 17 amino acids. Trimming took off 1 base at V and 0 bases at J, with 12 bases between the two ends. Germline V gives CDR1 SGHVS, CDR2 FNYEAQ.

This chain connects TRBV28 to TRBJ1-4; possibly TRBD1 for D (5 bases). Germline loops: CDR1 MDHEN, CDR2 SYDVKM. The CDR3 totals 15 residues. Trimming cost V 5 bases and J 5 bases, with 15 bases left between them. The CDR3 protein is CASSRGGARNEKLFF. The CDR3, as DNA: TGTGCCAGCAGTCGGGGAGGGGCACGAAATGAAAAACTGTTTTTT.

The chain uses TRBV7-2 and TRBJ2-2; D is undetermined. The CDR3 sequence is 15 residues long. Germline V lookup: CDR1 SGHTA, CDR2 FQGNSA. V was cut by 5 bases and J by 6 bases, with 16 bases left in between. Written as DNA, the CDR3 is TGTGCCAGCAGCCCCACGAGGCTTCGAGCCGGGGAGCTGTTTTTT. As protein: CASSPTRLRAGELFF.

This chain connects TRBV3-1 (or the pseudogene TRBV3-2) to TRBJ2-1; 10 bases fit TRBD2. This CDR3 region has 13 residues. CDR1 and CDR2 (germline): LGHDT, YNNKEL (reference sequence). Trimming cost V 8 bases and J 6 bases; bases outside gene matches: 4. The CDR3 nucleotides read TGTGCCAGCGGCACTAGCGGGGCCAATGAGCAGTTCTTC. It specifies CASGTSGANEQFF.

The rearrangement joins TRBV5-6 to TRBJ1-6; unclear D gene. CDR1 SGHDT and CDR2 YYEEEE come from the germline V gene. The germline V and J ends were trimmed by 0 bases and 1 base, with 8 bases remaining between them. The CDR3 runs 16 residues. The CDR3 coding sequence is TGTGCCAGCAGCTTGGTAGGACTGTCCTATAATTCACCCCTCCACTTT. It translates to CASSLVGLSYNSPLHF.

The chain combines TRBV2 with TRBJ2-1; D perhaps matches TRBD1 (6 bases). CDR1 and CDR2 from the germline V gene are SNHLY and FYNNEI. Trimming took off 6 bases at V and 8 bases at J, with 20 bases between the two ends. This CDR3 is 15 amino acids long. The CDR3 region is CASRYRDKPRDEQFF. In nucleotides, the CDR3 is TGTGCCAGCAGGTACCGGGACAAGCCCCGCGATGAGCAGTTCTTC.

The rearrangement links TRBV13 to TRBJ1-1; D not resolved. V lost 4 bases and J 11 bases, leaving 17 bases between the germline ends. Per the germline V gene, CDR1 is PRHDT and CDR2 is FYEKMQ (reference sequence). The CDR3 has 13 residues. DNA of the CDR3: TGTGCCAGCAGCTGGCATGGACGGACCCCTGCTTTCTTT. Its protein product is CASSWHGRTPAFF. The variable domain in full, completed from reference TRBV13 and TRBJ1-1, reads AAGVIQSPRHLIKEKRETATLKCYPIPRHDTVYWYQQGPGQDPQFLISFYEKMQSDKGSIPDRFSAQQFSDYHSELNMSSLELGDSALYFCASSWHGRTPAFFGQGTRLTVV.

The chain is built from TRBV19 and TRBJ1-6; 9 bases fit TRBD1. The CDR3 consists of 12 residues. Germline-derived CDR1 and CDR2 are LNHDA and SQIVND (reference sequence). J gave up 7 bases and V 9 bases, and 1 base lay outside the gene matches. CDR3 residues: CASGTGNSPLHF. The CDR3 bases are TGTGCCAGCGGGACAGGGAATTCACCCCTCCACTTT.

The CDR3 protein is CASSFSADGELFF. In DNA, the CDR3 is TGCGCCAGCAGCTTTAGCGCCGACGGGGAGCTGTTTTTT. The rearrangement links TRBV5-1 to TRBJ2-2; perhaps TRBD2 as D (5 bases). Per germline, CDR1 SGHRS and CDR2 YFSETQ. V was pared by 2 bases and J by 7 bases, with 9 bases between. The CDR3 contains 13 residues.

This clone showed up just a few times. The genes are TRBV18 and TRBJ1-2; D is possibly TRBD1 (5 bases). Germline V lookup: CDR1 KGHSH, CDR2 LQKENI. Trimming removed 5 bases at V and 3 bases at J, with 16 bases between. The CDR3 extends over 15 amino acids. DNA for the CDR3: TGTGCCAGCTCAAAGCAGGGATTTAACGACTATGGCTACACCTTC. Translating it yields CASSKQGFNDYGYTF.

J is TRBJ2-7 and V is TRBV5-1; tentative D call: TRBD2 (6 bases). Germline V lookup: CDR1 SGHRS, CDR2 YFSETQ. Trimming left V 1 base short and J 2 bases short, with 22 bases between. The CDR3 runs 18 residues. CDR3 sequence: CASSLRPRGGEVTYEQYF. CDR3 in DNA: TGCGCCAGCAGCTTGCGCCCCCGCGGAGGGGAGGTGACCTACGAGCAGTACTTC.

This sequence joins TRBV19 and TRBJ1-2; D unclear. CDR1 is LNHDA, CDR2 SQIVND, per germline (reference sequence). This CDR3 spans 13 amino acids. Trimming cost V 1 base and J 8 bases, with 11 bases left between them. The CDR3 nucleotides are TGTGCCAGTAGTATAGCCGGAGGGTCGGGCTACACCTTC. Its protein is CASSIAGGSGYTF.

DNA of the CDR3: TGCGCCAGCAGCTTCCGCGGGGGCCAAGAGACCCAGTACTTC. It encodes CASSFRGGQETQYF. V gene TRBV5-1 combines with J gene TRBJ2-5; 7 positions agree with TRBD2. This CDR3 is built from 14 residues. With V trimmed by 2 bases and J by 1 base, 2 bases remained unmatched. Germline-derived CDR1 and CDR2 are SGHRS and YFSETQ.